The present T cell receptor beta chain was sequenced within a study of blood T cell repertoires in COVID-19. Study background: Some COVID-19 samples were acute and others convalescent; all came from the United States, Italy and Spain. PBMCs, B-cell-depleted T cells, or T cells provided the cDNA or gDNA that made up the material.

How the authors handled the data: Quantification of nucleated cells was approximated via reference gene primer amplification. Produced via immunoSEQ multiplex PCR; TCRdb's table is partial and in-frame only. The DNA gave D and trimming, while V, J and clone size come from that table. The sample carries about 180,000 clones, around 80% recorded once. This TCR was sampled from a human donor in a cohort sampled during active COVID-19. The material sequenced was peripheral blood.

The CDR3 DNA sequence: TGTGCCAGTAGACCTACTACAGGAATAAGTAACTATGGCTACACCTTC. It specifies CASRPTTGISNYGYTF. The chain carries TRBV19 and TRBJ1-2; D is possibly TRBD1 (5 bases). This CDR3 comprises 16 residues. The germline V gene has CDR1 LNHDA and CDR2 SQIVND (reference sequence). The germline V and J ends were trimmed by 6 bases and 1 base, with 18 bases remaining between them.